This T cell receptor beta chain was recovered during a study of T cell responses to AZD1222 COVID-19 vaccine. Study-wide results and caveats: None of the repertoires were sampled until the peak T cell response had passed. Spike-specific TCR breadth rose after two AZD1222 doses, and depth rose as well. Just six AZD1222 recipients were seropositive at baseline. Across the whole spike, CD4 TCRs peaked at regions 160-218 and 743-854.

This CDR3 region has 14 residues. Trimming took off 8 bases at V and 4 bases at J, with 17 bases between the two ends. Germline-derived CDR1 and CDR2 are MNHEY and SVGAGI. Remarks on this clone: Its target is not known.

Libraries were prepared by immunoSEQ multiplex PCR; TCRdb keeps only in-frame clonotypes and omits some of them. This sample has approximately 190,000 clones, with more than 75% found just once. The sample was peripheral blood, taken on day 0 of AZD1222 vaccination. The rearrangement joins TRBV6-5 to TRBJ1-1; weak D call: TRBD1 (5 bases). This clonotype was obtained from an adult in good health. The CDR3 DNA reads TGTGCCAGCGGGATAAACAGGATTTTCACTGAAGCTTTCTTT. Protein: CASGINRIFTEAFF.